The clone carrying this TCR beta chain was seen ten or more times. V gave up 0 bases and J gave up 7 bases, with 14 bases separating them. CDR3 size: 14 residues. The germline gives CDR1 SGHDT, CDR2 YYEEEE. TCRdb processed the PCR reads anew with MiXCR; each CDR3 protein has one entry. The repertoire consists of roughly 630,000 distinct CDR3 sequences, with approximately 24% occurring once and the leading ten covering about 0.84%. The sample is drawn from a study of molecular identifiers for immune sequencing clone quantification. Sequenced material: naive CD8+ T cells from blood, with Jurkat cell RNA spiked in. Subset denoted: FACS-sorted CD8+CD4-CCR7+CD45RA+ naive T cells. This clonotype was sampled from a human donor in good health. Some libraries in this study had Jurkat cell RNA spiked in. The chain combines TRBV5-6 with TRBJ2-7; TRBD2 might be the D (5 bases). The CDR3 DNA reads TGTGCCAGCAGCTTGGCCCTAGCCCGGTGGGAGCAGTACTTC. Its protein is CASSLALARWEQYF.